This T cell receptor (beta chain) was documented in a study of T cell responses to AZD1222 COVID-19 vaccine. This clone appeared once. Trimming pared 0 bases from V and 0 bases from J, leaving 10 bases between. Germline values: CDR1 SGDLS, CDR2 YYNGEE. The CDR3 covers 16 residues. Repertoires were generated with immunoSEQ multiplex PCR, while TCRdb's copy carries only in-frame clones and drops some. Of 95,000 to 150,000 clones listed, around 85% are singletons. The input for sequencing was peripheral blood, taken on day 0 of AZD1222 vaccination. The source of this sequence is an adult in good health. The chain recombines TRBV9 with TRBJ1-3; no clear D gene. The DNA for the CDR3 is TGTGCCAGCAGCGTAGAGGCGGATGACTCTGGAAACACCATATATTTT. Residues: CASSVEADDSGNTIYF.